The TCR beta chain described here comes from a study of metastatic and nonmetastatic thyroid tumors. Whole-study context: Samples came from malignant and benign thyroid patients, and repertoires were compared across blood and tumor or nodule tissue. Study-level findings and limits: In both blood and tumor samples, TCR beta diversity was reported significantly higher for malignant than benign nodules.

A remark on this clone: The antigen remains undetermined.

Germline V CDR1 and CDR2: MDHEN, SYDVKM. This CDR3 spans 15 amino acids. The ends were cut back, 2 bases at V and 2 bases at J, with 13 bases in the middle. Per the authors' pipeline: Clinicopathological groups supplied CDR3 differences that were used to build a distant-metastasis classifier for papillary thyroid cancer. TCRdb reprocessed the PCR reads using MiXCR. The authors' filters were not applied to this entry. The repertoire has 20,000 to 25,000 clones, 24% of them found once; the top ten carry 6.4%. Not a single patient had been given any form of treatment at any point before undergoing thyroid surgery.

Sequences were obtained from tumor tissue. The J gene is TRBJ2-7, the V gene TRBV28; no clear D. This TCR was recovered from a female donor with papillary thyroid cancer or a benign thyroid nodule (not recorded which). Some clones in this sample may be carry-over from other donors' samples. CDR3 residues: CASSLGSRITYEQYF. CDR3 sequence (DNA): TGTGCCAGCAGTTTAGGTTCGCGGATAACCTACGAGCAGTACTTC.